Below, 9 T cell receptor beta chains from the same sample are listed, as sequenced in a study of control samples from healthy donors and cancer patients. Assay used: immunoSEQ multiplex PCR; TCRdb lists only in-frame clones, some missing. Of about 130,000 clones listed, around nine tenths are singletons. Sequencing was carried out using blood. These receptors were obtained from a young man in good health.

This clone occurred once. The chain employs TRBV24-1 and TRBJ2-3; 9 bases are a match to TRBD2. Germline lookup yields CDR1 KGHDR and CDR2 SFDVKD. The CDR3 covers 14 residues. The trim removed 7 bases at V and 5 bases at J, leaving 6 bases unmatched. The CDR3 spells CATSASGAEDTQYF. The CDR3 coding sequence is TGTGCCACCAGCGCTAGCGGGGCAGAAGATACGCAGTATTTT.

The chain has TRBV6-5 and TRBJ2-2; 10 bases fit TRBD2. Germline V gene data show CDR1 as MNHEY and CDR2 as SVGAGI. With V trimmed by 7 bases and J by 5 bases, 7 bases remained unmatched. CDR3 length equals 15 residues. CDR3 sequence (DNA): TGTGCCAGCACTCAGCGGGGGGGCGGTACCGGGGAGCTGTTTTTT. Translating gives CASTQRGGGTGELFF.

This CDR3 reads CASNPHRLNTEAFF. The CDR3 DNA is TGTGCCAGCAACCCCCACCGGTTAAACACTGAAGCTTTCTTT. J is TRBJ1-1 and V is TRBV6-2 or TRBV6-3; D is unclear. Trimming shortened V by 7 bases and J by 2 bases, and 14 bases separated the two germline ends. The CDR3 is 14 residues long. Germline V CDR1 and CDR2: MNHEY, SVGEGT.

The chain combines TRBV7-6 with TRBJ2-1; weak D call: TRBD2 (6 bases). Per germline, CDR1 SGHVS and CDR2 FNYEAQ. The CDR3 spans 17 residues. Trimming left V 0 bases short and J 0 bases short, with 12 bases between. The CDR3 is CASSLALASDSYNEQFF. The CDR3 nucleotides are TGTGCCAGCAGCTTAGCCCTTGCTAGCGACTCCTACAATGAGCAGTTCTTC.

This chain uses TRBV29-1 with TRBJ1-2, with D perhaps TRBD1 (6 bases). The CDR3 extends over 15 amino acids. CDR1 and CDR2 (germline): SQVTM, ANQGSEA. V gave up 4 bases and J gave up 1 base, with 16 bases separating them. CDR3 in DNA: TGCAGCGTTGGGGCGGGCAGGGGAATTAACTATGGCTACACCTTC. It codes for CSVGAGRGINYGYTF.

The V gene is TRBV29-1, the J gene TRBJ1-1; 8 bases are shared with TRBD1. The CDR3 contains 12 residues. Germline V gives CDR1 SQVTM, CDR2 ANQGSEA. The junction had 4 bases not matched to a gene; V was cut back by 6 bases and J by 4 bases. CDR3 DNA: TGCAGCGTCCACAGGGGGAGCACTGAAGCTTTCTTT. The encoded protein is CSVHRGSTEAFF.

The V and J genes are TRBV4-1 and TRBJ2-7; the D gene is possibly TRBD1 (5 bases). CDR1 is MGHRA and CDR2 is YSYEKL in the germline V gene. With 4 bases removed from V and 3 bases from J, the gap between germline ends came to 10 bases. The CDR3 contains 13 residues. The chain's CDR3 is CASSREGDYEQYF. CDR3 nucleotides: TGCGCCAGCAGCCGCGAAGGGGACTACGAGCAGTACTTC.

This chain connects TRBV4-3 to TRBJ1-2; TRBD1 aligns across 11 bases. From germline, CDR1 is LGHNA and CDR2 YSLEER. This CDR3 comprises 17 residues. Losses at the gene ends were 3 bases for V and 7 bases for J; bases not matched to a gene: 13. CDR3 sequence (DNA): TGCGCCAGCAGCCAGGACAGGGGGCGCGCGGGGGGGTCTGGCTACACCTTC. Amino acid sequence: CASSQDRGRAGGSGYTF.

The rearrangement links TRBV30 to TRBJ1-1; D not certain. CDR3 length: 11 residues. Germline lookup yields CDR1 GTSNPN and CDR2 SVGIG (reference sequence). The V gene lost 5 bases and the J gene lost 7 bases, with 11 bases spanning the gap. The CDR3 bases are TGTGCCTGGGAAAGGGTAGTTGAAGCTTTCTTT. This codes for CAWERVVEAFF.